This T cell receptor beta chain was identified during a study of neurological immune-mediated disorders. Germline assignment: CDR1 MDHEN and CDR2 SYDVKM. This CDR3 has 13 residues. This clonotype has a single count. Relative to the germline gene, one junction end is altered; a read error may explain this. TCRdb analysed the 5' RACE reads with MiXCR anew, one entry per CDR3 protein. In the table there are 50,000 or so distinct CDR3 sequences, 16% of which are singletons. V is TRBV28 and J is TRBJ2-4; D remains ambiguous. The source is a man in his sixties in good health. What was sequenced was PBMCs. CDR3 nucleotide sequence: TGTGCCAACAGTTTATCCGCGGCGAACATTCAGTACTTC. It is translated as CANSLSAANIQYF.